Reported below is one TCR beta chain. This CDR3 comprises 15 residues. Germline CDR1 and CDR2: SGDLS and YYNGEE. Germline trimming cut 0 bases from V and 7 bases from J; bases unmatched to any gene: 8. The data originate from a study of blood T cell repertoires in COVID-19. The assay was immunoSEQ multiplex PCR, and TCRdb's table has in-frame clones only and misses some. The repertoire holds roughly 250,000 clones, with approximately 86% as singletons. The source of this sequence is a woman aged 35 to 49 with acute COVID-19. This chain connects TRBV9 to TRBJ2-7, with TRBD2 identical over 9 bases. The material sequenced was PBMCs or T cells enriched from blood (not recorded which). CDR3 nucleotides: TGTGCCAGCAGCGTAGATGCGGGAGGGGTTTCTGAGCAGTACTTC. This gives the protein CASSVDAGGVSEQYF.